This T cell receptor (beta chain) was recovered during a study of beta chain features in type 1 diabetes. The germline gives CDR1 SGHTA, CDR2 FQGNSA. V shed 1 base and J shed 6 bases, with 10 bases lying between them. This CDR3 is 14 amino acids long. Overall study results and limits: Type 1 diabetes patients had TCRB CDR3s that were shorter (moderately but significantly so) in all four CD4+ subsets. cDNA-based sequencing might over-represent cells highly expressing TCR.

The entirety of the isolated RNA underwent reverse transcription, so expressed TCRB transcripts were sequenced. Clones were read by immunoSEQ multiplex PCR, and TCRdb kept only the in-frame ones, dropping some. The sample contains some 200,000 clones, around 15% of which appear only once. This clone was observed a handful of times. Its antigen is unknown. The sequence was obtained from a man aged 25-45 years with type 1 diabetes. V gene TRBV7-2 combines with J gene TRBJ1-5; D may be TRBD1 (5 bases). Input material: naive CD4+ T cells from blood. The CDR3 region has the DNA TGTGCCAGCAGCTTAGATCGGGGGGGTCAGCCCCAGCATTTT. It codes for CASSLDRGGQPQHF.